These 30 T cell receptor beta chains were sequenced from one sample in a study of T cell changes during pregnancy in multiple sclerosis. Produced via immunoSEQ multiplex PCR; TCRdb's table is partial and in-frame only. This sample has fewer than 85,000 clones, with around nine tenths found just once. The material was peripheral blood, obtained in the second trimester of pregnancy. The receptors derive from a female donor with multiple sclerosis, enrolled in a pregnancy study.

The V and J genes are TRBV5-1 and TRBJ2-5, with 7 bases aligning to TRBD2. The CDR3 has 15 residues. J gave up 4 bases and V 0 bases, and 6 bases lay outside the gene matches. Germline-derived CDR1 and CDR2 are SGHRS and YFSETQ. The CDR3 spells CASSLEAGVRETQYF. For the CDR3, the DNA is TGCGCCAGCAGCTTGGAGGCGGGAGTTCGAGAGACCCAGTACTTC. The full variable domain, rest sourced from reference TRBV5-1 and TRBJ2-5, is KAGVTQTPRYLIKTRGQQVTLSCSPISGHRSVSWYQQTPGQGLQFLFEYFSETQRNKGNFPGRFSGRQFSNSRSEMNVSTLELGDSALYLCASSLEAGVRETQYFGPGTRLLVL.

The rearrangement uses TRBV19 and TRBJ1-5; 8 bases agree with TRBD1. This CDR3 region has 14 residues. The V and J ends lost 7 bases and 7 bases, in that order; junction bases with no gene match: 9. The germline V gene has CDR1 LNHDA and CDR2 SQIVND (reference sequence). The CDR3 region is CASKIDRGGQPQHF. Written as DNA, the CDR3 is TGTGCCAGTAAAATCGACAGGGGCGGCCAGCCCCAGCATTTT.

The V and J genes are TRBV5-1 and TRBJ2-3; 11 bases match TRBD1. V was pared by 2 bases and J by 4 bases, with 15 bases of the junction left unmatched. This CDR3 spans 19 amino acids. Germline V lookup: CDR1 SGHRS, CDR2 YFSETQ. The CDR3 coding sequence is TGCGCCAGCAGCTTCGCCGGAAGTGGACAGGGGGCTTGGGCAGATACGCAGTATTTT. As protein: CASSFAGSGQGAWADTQYF. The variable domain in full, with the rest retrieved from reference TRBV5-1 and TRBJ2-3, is KAGVTQTPRYLIKTRGQQVTLSCSPISGHRSVSWYQQTPGQGLQFLFEYFSETQRNKGNFPGRFSGRQFSNSRSEMNVSTLELGDSALYLCASSFAGSGQGAWADTQYFGPGTRLTVL.

The DNA for the CDR3 is TGTGCCAGCAGTTACTCAGGGGCCTACCAAGAGACCCAGTACTTC. This codes for CASSYSGAYQETQYF. The chain is built from TRBV6-5 and TRBJ2-5, with D tentatively TRBD1 (5 bases). CDR3 length: 15 amino acids. V lost 0 bases and J 0 bases, leaving 8 bases between the germline ends. Looked up from germline, CDR1 is MNHEY and CDR2 is SVGAGI.

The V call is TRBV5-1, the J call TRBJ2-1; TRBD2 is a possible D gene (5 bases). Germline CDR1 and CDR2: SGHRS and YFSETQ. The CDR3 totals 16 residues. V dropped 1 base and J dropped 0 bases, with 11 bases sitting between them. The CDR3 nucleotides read TGCGCCAGCAGCTTGAGCCTAGCCCGCTCCTACAATGAGCAGTTCTTC. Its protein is CASSLSLARSYNEQFF.

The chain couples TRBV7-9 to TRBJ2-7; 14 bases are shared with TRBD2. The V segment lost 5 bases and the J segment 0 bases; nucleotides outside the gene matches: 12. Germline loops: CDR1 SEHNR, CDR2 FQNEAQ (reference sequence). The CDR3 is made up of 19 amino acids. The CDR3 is CASSPAGLAGVLTSYEQYF. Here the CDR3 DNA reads TGTGCCAGCAGCCCTGCGGGACTAGCGGGAGTCTTAACCTCCTACGAGCAGTACTTC.

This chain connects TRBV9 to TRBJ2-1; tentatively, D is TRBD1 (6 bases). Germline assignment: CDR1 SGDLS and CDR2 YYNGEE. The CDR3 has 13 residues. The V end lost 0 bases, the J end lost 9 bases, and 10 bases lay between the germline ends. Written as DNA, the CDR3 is TGTGCCAGCAGCGTAGTTCTGGACAGTGAGCAGTTCTTC. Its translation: CASSVVLDSEQFF. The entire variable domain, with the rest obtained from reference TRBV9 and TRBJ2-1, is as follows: DSGVTQTPKHLITATGQRVTLRCSPRSGDLSVYWYQQSLDQGLQFLIQYYNGEERAKGNILERFSAQQFPDLHSELNLSSLELGDSALYFCASSVVLDSEQFFGPGTRLTVL.

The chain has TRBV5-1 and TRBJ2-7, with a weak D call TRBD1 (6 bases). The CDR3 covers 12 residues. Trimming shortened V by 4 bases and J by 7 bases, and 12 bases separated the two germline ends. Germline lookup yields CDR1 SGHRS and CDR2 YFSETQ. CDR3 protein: CASSTGLREQYF. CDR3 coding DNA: TGCGCCAGCAGCACAGGGTTGAGGGAGCAGTACTTC.

CDR3 coding DNA: TGTGCCAGCAGCTTACCTTGGACAGGGCAAGGGGGCTACACCTTC. It encodes CASSLPWTGQGGYTF. The chain links TRBV7-2 to TRBJ1-2; 8 nucleotides line up with TRBD1. V lost 2 bases to trimming and J lost 8 bases; unmatched junction nucleotides: 10. The CDR3 extends over 15 amino acids. The germline gives CDR1 SGHTA, CDR2 FQGNSA.

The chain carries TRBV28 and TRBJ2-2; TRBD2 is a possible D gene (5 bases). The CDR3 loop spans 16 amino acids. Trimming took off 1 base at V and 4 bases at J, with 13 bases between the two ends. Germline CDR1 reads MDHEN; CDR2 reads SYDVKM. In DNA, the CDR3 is TGTGCCAGCAGTTTATTACCCCTAGCAGGCACCGGGGAGCTGTTTTTT. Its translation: CASSLLPLAGTGELFF.

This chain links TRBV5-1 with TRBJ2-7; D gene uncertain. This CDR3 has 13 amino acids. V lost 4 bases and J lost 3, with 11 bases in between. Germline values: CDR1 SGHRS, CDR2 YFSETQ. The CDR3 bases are TGCGCCAGCAGCCAAACGATAGACTACGAGCAGTACTTC. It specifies CASSQTIDYEQYF.

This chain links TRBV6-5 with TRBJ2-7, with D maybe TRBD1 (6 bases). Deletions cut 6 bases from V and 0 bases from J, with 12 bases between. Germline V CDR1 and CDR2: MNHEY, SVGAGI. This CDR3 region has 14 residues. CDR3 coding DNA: TGTGCCAGCAGCCCCCGGGACAACTCCTACGAGCAGTACTTC. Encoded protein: CASSPRDNSYEQYF.

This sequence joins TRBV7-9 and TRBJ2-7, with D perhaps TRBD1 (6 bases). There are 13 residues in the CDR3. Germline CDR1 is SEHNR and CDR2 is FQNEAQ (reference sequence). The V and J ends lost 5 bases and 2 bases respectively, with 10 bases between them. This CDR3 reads CASSKDSAYEQYF. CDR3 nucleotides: TGTGCCAGCAGCAAGGACAGTGCCTACGAGCAGTACTTC.

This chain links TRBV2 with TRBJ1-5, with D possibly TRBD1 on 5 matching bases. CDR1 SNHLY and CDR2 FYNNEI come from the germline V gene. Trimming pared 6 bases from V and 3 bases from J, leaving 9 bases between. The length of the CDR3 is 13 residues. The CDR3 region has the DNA TGTGCCAGCAGAGACAGCAACAATCAGCCCCAGCATTTT. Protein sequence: CASRDSNNQPQHF.

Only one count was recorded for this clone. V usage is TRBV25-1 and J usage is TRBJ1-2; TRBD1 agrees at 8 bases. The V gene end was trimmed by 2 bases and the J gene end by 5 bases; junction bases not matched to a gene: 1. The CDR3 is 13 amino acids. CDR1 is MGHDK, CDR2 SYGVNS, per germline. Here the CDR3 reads CASSENRGYGYTF. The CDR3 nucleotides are TGTGCCAGCAGTGAAAACAGGGGGTATGGCTACACCTTC.

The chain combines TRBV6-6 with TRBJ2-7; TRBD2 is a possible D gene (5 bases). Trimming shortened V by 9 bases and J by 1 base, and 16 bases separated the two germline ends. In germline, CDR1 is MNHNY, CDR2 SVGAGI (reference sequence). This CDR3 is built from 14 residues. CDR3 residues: CASRVTTGSYEQYF. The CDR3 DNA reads TGTGCCAGTCGAGTAACGACGGGATCCTACGAGCAGTACTTC.

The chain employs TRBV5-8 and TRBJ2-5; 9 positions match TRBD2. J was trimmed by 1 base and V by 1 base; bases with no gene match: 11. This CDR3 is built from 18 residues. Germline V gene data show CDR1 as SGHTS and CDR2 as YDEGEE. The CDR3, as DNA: TGTGCCAGCAGCTTGCTTTTTTCGACTAGCGGATTCCAAGAGACCCAGTACTTC. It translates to CASSLLFSTSGFQETQYF.

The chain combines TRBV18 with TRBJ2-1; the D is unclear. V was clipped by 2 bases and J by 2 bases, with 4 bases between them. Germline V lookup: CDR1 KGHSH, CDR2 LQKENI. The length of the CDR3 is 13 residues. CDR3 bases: TGTGCCAGCTCACCAAGAGCCTACAATGAGCAGTTCTTC. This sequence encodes CASSPRAYNEQFF.

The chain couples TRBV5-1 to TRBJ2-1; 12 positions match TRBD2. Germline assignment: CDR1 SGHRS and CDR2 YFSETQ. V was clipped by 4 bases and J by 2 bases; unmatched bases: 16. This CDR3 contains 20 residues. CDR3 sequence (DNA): TGCGCCAGCAGCCCTAACCTCCTAGCGGGGGGGAGTCCCACCTACAATGAGCAGTTCTTC. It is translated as CASSPNLLAGGSPTYNEQFF.

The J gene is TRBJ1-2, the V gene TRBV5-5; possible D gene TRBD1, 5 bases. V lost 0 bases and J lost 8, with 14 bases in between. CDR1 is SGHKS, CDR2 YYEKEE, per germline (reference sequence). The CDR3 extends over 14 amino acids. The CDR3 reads CASSLAGFSTGYTF. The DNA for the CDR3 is TGTGCCAGCAGCTTGGCAGGGTTCAGTACGGGCTACACCTTC.

This chain's CDR3 is CASSAGLGSGNTIYF. The CDR3 nucleotides read TGTGCCAGCAGTGCGGGTTTGGGCTCTGGAAACACCATATATTTT. This chain links TRBV28 with TRBJ1-3, with D uncertain. Germline values: CDR1 MDHEN, CDR2 SYDVKM. The CDR3 length is 15 residues. V gave up 5 bases and J gave up 0 bases, with 11 bases separating them.

The CDR3 DNA reads TGCAGCGCTCATGTCAGCGGGAATAATGAAAAACTGTTTTTT. Translating it yields CSAHVSGNNEKLFF. This chain links TRBV29-1 with TRBJ1-4; D is unresolved. V was shortened by 7 bases and J by 4 bases, with 16 bases between the two germline ends. The CDR3 sequence is 14 residues long. Germline CDR1 is SQVTM and CDR2 is ANQGSEA.

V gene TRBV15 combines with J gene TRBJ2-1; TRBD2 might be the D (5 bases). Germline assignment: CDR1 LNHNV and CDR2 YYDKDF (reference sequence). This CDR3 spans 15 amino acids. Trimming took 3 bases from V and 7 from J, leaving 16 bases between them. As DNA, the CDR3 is TGTGCCACCAGCAGCGCCCTGGATGGGAGTAATGAGCAGTTCTTC. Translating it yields CATSSALDGSNEQFF.

The DNA of the CDR3 is TGTGCCAGCAGCTTAGGTTTGAGGATCGGGGAGACCCAGTACTTC. The encoded protein is CASSLGLRIGETQYF. The chain carries TRBV11-2 and TRBJ2-5, with D unclear. There are 15 residues in the CDR3. Looked up from germline, CDR1 is SGHAT and CDR2 is FQNNGV. Trimming removed 1 base at V and 5 bases at J, with 14 bases between.

This CDR3 reads CASSLKGVNYGYTF. CDR3 coding DNA: TGTGCCAGCAGCTTAAAGGGAGTGAACTATGGCTACACCTTC. The rearrangement uses TRBV5-5 and TRBJ1-2, with D unresolved. The CDR3 runs to 14 residues. The V gene's germline CDR1 is SGHKS and CDR2 YYEKEE (reference sequence). Trimming removed 2 bases from V and 2 bases from J, with 10 bases in between.

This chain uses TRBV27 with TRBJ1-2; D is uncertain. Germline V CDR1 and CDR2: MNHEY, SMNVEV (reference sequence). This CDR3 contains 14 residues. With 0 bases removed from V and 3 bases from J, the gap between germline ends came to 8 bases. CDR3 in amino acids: CASSLSRIDYGYTF. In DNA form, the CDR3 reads TGTGCCAGCAGTTTATCCAGGATAGACTATGGCTACACCTTC.

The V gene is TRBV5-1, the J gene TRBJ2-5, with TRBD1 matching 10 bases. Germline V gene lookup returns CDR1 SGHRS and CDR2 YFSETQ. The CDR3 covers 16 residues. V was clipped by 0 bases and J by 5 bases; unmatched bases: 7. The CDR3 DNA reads TGCGCCAGCAGCTTGGCTGGGAGGGGACAGGGGGAGACCCAGTACTTC. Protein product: CASSLAGRGQGETQYF. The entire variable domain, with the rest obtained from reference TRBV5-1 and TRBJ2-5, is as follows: KAGVTQTPRYLIKTRGQQVTLSCSPISGHRSVSWYQQTPGQGLQFLFEYFSETQRNKGNFPGRFSGRQFSNSRSEMNVSTLELGDSALYLCASSLAGRGQGETQYFGPGTRLLVL.

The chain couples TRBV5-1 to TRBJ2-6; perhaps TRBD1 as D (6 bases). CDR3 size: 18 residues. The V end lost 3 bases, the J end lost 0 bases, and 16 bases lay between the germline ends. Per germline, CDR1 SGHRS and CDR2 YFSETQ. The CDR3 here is CASSSRGQGYSGANVLTF. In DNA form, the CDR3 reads TGCGCCAGCAGCTCGCGAGGCCAGGGGTACTCTGGGGCCAACGTCCTGACTTTC. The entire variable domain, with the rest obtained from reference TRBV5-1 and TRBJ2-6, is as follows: KAGVTQTPRYLIKTRGQQVTLSCSPISGHRSVSWYQQTPGQGLQFLFEYFSETQRNKGNFPGRFSGRQFSNSRSEMNVSTLELGDSALYLCASSSRGQGYSGANVLTFGAGSRLTVL.

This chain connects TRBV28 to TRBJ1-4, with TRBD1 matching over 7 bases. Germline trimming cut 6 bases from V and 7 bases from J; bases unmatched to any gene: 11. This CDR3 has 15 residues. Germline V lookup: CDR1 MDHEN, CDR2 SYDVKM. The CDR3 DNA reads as TGTGCCAGCAGACGATACAGGGGCGTCGGTGAAAAACTGTTTTTT. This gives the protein CASRRYRGVGEKLFF.

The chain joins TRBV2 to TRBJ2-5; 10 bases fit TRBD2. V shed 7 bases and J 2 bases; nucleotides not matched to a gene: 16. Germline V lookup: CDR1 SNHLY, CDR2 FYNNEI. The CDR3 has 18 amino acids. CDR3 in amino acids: CASKWGSLAGATQETQYF. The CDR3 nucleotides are TGTGCCAGCAAGTGGGGGTCTCTAGCGGGGGCCACACAAGAGACCCAGTACTTC.